This entry lists 14 T cell receptor beta chains sequenced from one sample in a study of identical twins. TCRdb re-called the 5' RACE reads with MiXCR, one entry per CDR3 protein. The sample lists some 1,600,000 distinct CDR3 sequences, about 30% occurring once. Input material: cord blood. All receptors come from a newborn girl in good health.

The gene calls are TRBV11-2 and TRBJ2-7, with D perhaps being TRBD1 or TRBD2 (6 bases each). V lost 2 bases to trimming and J lost 2 bases, with 16 bases between them. Germline lookup yields CDR1 SGHAT and CDR2 FQNNGV. There are 16 residues in the CDR3. Written as DNA, the CDR3 is TGTGCCAGCAGCTTATTGAGGGGGGCTGGAACCTACGAGCAGTACTTC. It specifies CASSLLRGAGTYEQYF.

The chain has TRBV4-2 and TRBJ2-6; D remains ambiguous. This CDR3 has 18 amino acids. V lost 0 bases and J 0 bases, leaving 12 bases between the germline ends. Germline lookup yields CDR1 LGHNA and CDR2 YNFKEQ. The CDR3 DNA follows: TGTGCCAGCAGCCAAGAGTCTGGCAGAACCTCTGGGGCCAACGTCCTGACTTTC. Protein sequence: CASSQESGRTSGANVLTF.

The chain combines TRBV5-1 with TRBJ2-7; 14 nucleotides match TRBD2. V lost 2 bases and J lost 7; bases outside the gene matches: 5. This CDR3 spans 15 amino acids. CDR1 is SGHRS and CDR2 is YFSETQ in the germline V gene. The CDR3 protein is CASSFTGTSGREQYF. The DNA for the CDR3 is TGCGCCAGCAGCTTCACCGGGACTAGCGGGAGAGAGCAGTACTTC.

In this sample, this clonotype turned up many times. V and J are TRBV27 and TRBJ2-7; 10 bases fit TRBD2. Germline V gene sequence: CDR1 MNHEY, CDR2 SMNVEV (reference sequence). V lost 7 bases, J lost 6 bases, and 0 bases stayed unmatched. The CDR3 is 11 amino acids. CDR3 residues: CASTSGSEQYF. The CDR3 bases are TGTGCCAGCACTAGCGGGAGCGAGCAGTACTTC.

This clonotype turned up a few times. The V and J genes are TRBV18 and TRBJ1-1; possible D gene TRBD1, 6 bases. Germline CDR1 and CDR2: KGHSH and LQKENI. The CDR3 consists of 15 residues. The V end lost 8 bases, the J end lost 5 bases, and 21 bases lay between the germline ends. As DNA, the CDR3 is TGTGCCAGCCATCCTGGGGGGGCAGCGGGGACTGAAGCTTTCTTT. Its protein product is CASHPGGAAGTEAFF.

This clonotype was counted a few times. This rearrangement joins TRBV10-3 to TRBJ1-3; D remains unclear. The germline V gene encodes CDR1 ENHRY and CDR2 SYGVKD. The CDR3 runs to 13 residues. Trimming removed 6 bases from V and 0 bases from J, with 6 bases in between. CDR3 residues: CAISPRSGNTIYF. The DNA for the CDR3 is TGTGCCATCAGCCCACGCTCTGGAAACACCATATATTTT.

This chain joins TRBV27 and TRBJ1-1; 9 positions agree with TRBD1. CDR1 and CDR2 from the germline V gene are MNHEY and SMNVEV (reference sequence). V dropped 6 bases and J dropped 2; count of bases not matched to a gene: 10. This CDR3 contains 16 residues. Here the CDR3 DNA reads TGTGCCAGCAGACCCGGGACAGGGTCGGGCAACACTGAAGCTTTCTTT. Amino acids: CASRPGTGSGNTEAFF.

The rearrangement joins TRBV5-1 to TRBJ2-7; no reliable D call. The length of the CDR3 is 12 residues. Looked up from germline, CDR1 is SGHRS and CDR2 is YFSETQ. The V end was cut by 5 bases, the J end by 3 bases, with 9 bases between. CDR3 residues: CASSSGYYEQYF. The CDR3 DNA follows: TGCGCCAGCAGTTCCGGTTACTACGAGCAGTACTTC.

This sequence joins TRBV4-2 and TRBJ1-1; 7 bases agree with TRBD1. Losses at the gene ends were 1 base for V and 1 base for J; bases not matched to a gene: 6. Looked up from germline, CDR1 is LGHNA and CDR2 is YNFKEQ. This CDR3 is 16 amino acids long. As DNA, the CDR3 is TGTGCCAGCAGCCAAGCTCTGCAGGGGGGGAACACTGAAGCTTTCTTT. Protein product: CASSQALQGGNTEAFF.

This clonotype was picked up a small number of times. This chain connects TRBV25-1 to TRBJ2-7; possible D gene TRBD1, 5 bases. CDR1 and CDR2 (germline): MGHDK, SYGVNS. CDR3 length equals 14 residues. Trimming took off 4 bases at V and 2 bases at J, with 12 bases between the two ends. CDR3 sequence reads: CASSAQVGAYEQYF. The CDR3 DNA reads as TGTGCCAGCAGTGCCCAAGTAGGGGCCTACGAGCAGTACTTC.

In its sample, this clonotype was seen a few times. The chain combines TRBV12-3 or TRBV12-4 with TRBJ1-6; D uncertain. CDR3 length: 14 residues. The V end lost 5 bases, the J end lost 3 bases, and 8 bases lay between the germline ends. The CDR3 protein is CASSTGLYNSPLHF. The DNA for the CDR3 is TGTGCCAGCAGTACGGGTCTCTATAATTCACCCCTCCACTTT.

This clonotype has ten or more counts. The J gene is TRBJ2-7, the V gene TRBV7-9; perhaps TRBD1 as D (6 bases). This CDR3 has 15 amino acids. V lost 5 bases and J lost 0, with 14 bases in between. Germline-derived CDR1 and CDR2 are SEHNR and FQNEAQ (reference sequence). The CDR3 is CASSPRTAYSYEQYF. CDR3 nucleotide sequence: TGTGCCAGCAGCCCGAGGACAGCGTACTCCTACGAGCAGTACTTC.

This clonotype occurred a few times. V usage is TRBV6-4 and J usage is TRBJ2-3, with D perhaps TRBD1 or TRBD2 (5 bases each). The germline V and J ends were trimmed by 2 bases and 8 bases, with 11 bases remaining between them. Germline assignment: CDR1 MRHNA and CDR2 SNTAGT. This CDR3 has 13 residues. The CDR3 is CASSDSGRGTQYF. DNA for the CDR3: TGTGCCAGCAGTGACAGCGGAAGGGGTACGCAGTATTTT.

This chain connects TRBV7-9 to TRBJ2-1; TRBD2 matches 9 bases. The CDR3 length is 16 residues. With V trimmed by 0 bases and J by 6 bases, 6 bases remained unmatched. Germline V gives CDR1 SEHNR, CDR2 FQNEAQ (reference sequence). In DNA, the CDR3 is TGTGCCAGCAGCTTAGCCCCTCTAGCGGGACCCAATGAGCAGTTCTTC. This translates into CASSLAPLAGPNEQFF.